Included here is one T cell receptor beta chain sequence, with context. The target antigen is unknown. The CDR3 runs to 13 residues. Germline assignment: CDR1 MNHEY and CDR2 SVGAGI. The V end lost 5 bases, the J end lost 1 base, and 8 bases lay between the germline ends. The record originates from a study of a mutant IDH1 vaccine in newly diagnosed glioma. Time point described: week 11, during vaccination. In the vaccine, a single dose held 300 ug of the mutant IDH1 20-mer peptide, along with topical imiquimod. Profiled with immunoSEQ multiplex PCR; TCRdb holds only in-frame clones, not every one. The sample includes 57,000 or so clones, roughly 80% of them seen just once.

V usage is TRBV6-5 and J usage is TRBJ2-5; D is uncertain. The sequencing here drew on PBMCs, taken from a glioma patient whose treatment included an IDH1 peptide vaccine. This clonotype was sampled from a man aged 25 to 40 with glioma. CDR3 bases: TGTGCCAGCAGTGACGGACGCCAAGAGACCCAGTACTTC. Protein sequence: CASSDGRQETQYF.